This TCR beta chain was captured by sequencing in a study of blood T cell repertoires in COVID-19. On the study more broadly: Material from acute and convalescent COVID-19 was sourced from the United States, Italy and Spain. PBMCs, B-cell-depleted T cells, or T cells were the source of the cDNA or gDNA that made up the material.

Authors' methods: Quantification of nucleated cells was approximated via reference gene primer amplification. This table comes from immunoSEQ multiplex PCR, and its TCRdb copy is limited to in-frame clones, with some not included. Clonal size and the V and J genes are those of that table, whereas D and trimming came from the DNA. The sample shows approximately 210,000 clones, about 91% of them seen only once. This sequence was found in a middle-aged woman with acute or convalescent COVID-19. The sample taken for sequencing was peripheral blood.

CDR3 DNA sequence: TGTGCCAGCAGCCTGCTAGCGGGGGGCCCTGATGAGCAGTTCTTC. This gives the protein CASSLLAGGPDEQFF. The chain uses TRBV9 and TRBJ2-1, with 11 bases aligning to TRBD2. The CDR3 runs to 15 residues. Germline CDR1 reads SGDLS; CDR2 reads YYNGEE. V lost 4 bases to trimming and J lost 8 bases; unmatched junction nucleotides: 8.